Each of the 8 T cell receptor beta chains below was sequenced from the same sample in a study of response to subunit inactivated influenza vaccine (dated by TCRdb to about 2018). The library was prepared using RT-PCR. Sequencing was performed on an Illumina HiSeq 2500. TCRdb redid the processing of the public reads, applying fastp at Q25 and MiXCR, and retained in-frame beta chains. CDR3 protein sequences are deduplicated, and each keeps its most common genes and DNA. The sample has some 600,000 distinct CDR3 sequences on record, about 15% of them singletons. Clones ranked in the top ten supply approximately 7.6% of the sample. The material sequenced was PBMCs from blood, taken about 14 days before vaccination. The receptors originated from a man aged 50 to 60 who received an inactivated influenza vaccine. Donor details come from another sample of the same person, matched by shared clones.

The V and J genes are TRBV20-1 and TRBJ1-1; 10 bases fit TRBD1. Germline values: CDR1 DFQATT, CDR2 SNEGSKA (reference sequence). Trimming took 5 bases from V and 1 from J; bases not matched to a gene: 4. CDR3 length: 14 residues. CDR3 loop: CSAPGTGENTEAFF. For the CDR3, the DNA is TGCAGTGCTCCCGGGACAGGGGAGAACACTGAAGCTTTCTTT.

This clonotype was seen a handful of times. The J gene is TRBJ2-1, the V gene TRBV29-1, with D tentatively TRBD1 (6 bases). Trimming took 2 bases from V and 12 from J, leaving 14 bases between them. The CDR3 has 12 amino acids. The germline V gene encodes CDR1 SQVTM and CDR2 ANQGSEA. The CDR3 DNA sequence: TGCAGCGTTGAACAGGGGCCCGGAGGGCAGTTCTTC. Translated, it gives CSVEQGPGGQFF.

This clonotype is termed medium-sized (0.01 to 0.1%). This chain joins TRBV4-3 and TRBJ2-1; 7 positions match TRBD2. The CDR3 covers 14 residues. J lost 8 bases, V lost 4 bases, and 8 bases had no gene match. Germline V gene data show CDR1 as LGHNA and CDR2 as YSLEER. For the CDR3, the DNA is TGCGCCAGCAGCCTCACTGGACTAGACGATGAGCAGTTCTTC. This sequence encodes CASSLTGLDDEQFF.

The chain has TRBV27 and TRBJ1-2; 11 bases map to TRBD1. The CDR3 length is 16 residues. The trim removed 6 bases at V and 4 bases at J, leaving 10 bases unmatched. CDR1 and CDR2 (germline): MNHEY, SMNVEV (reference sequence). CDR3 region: CASSPFGTGGLYGYTF. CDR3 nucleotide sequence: TGTGCCAGCAGCCCCTTCGGGACAGGGGGTCTCTATGGCTACACCTTC.

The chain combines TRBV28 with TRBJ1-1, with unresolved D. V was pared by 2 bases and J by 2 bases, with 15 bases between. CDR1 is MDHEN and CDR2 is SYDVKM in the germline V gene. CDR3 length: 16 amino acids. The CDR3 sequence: CASSLRVWASNTEAFF. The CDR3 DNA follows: TGTGCCAGCAGTTTAAGGGTTTGGGCCTCAAACACTGAAGCTTTCTTT.

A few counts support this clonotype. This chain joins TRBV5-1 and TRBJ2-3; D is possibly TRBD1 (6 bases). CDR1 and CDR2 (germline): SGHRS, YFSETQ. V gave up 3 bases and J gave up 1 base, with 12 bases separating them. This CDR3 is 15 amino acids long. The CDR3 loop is CASSSRTEGTDTQYF. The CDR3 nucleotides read TGCGCCAGCAGCTCGAGGACAGAGGGCACAGATACGCAGTATTTT.

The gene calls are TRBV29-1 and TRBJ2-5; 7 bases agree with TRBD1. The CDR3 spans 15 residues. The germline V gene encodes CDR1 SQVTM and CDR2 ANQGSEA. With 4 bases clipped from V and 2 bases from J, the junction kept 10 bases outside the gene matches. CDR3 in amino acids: CSVVITGAFQETQYF. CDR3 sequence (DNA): TGCAGCGTTGTAATAACAGGGGCGTTTCAAGAGACCCAGTACTTC.

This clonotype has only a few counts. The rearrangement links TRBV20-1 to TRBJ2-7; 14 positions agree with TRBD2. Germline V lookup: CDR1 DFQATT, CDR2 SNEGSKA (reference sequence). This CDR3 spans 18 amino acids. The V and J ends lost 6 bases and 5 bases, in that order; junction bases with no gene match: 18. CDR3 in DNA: TGCAGTGCGGGGACAGGGTCTCCGGGACTAGCGGGAGTAAACGAGCAGTACTTC. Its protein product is CSAGTGSPGLAGVNEQYF.